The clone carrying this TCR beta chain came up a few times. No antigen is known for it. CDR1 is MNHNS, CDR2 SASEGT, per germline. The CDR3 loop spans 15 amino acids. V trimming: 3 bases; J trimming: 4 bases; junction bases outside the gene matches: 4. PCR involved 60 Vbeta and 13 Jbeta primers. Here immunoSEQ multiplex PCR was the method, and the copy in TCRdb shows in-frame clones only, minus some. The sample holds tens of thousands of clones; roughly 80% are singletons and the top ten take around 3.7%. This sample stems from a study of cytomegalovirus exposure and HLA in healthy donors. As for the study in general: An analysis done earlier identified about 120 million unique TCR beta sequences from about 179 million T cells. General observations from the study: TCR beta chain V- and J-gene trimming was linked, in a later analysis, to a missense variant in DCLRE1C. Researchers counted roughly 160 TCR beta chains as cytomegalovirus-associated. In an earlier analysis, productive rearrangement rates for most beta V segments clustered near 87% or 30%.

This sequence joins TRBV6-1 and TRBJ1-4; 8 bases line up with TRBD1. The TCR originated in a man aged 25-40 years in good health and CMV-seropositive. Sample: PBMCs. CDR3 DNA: TGTGCCAGCAGTGACAGGGGGCCCCATAATGAAAAACTGTTTTTT. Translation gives CASSDRGPHNEKLFF.